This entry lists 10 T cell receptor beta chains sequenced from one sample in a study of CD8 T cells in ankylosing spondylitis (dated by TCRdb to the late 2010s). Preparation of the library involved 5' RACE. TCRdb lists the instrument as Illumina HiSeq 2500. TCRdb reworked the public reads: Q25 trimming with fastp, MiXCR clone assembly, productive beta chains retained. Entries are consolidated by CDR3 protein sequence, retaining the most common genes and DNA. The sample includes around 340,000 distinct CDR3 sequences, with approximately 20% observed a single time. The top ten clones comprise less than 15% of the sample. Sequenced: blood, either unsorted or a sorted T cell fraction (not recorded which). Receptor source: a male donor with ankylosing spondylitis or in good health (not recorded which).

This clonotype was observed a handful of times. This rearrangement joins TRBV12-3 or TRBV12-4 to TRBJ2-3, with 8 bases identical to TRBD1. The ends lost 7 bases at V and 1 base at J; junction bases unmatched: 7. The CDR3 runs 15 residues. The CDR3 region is CASTQPGQGTDTQYF. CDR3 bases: TGTGCCAGCACACAACCGGGACAGGGCACAGATACGCAGTATTTT.

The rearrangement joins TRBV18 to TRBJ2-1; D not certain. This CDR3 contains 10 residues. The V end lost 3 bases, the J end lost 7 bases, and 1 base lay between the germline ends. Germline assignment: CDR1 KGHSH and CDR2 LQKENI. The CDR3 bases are TGTGCCAGCTCACCTAATGAGCAGTTCTTC. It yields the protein CASSPNEQFF.

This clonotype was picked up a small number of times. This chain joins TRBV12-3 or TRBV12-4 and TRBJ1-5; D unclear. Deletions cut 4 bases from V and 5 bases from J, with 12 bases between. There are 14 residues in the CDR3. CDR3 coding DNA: TGTGCCAGCAGTTACTCCCTTTCAGATCAGCCCCAGCATTTT. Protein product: CASSYSLSDQPQHF.

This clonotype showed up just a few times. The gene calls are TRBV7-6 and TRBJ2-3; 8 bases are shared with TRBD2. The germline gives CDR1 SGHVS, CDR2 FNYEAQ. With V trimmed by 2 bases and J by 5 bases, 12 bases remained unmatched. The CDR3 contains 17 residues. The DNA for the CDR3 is TGTGCCAGCAGCTTAACCGCCAGCGGGGGATCGGAAGATACGCAGTATTTT. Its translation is CASSLTASGGSEDTQYF.

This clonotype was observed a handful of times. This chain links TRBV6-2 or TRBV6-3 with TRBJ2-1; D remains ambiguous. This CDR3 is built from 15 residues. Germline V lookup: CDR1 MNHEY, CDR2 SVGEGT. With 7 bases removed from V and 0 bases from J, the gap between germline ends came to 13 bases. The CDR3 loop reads CASKAAYSSYNEQFF. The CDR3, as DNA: TGTGCCAGCAAGGCGGCGTATAGCTCCTACAATGAGCAGTTCTTC.

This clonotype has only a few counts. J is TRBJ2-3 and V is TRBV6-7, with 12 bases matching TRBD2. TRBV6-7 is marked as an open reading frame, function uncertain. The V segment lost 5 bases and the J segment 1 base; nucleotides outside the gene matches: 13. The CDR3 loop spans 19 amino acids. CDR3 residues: CASSINLAGGLGCTDTQYF. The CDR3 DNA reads TGTGCCAGCAGTATTAACCTAGCGGGGGGGCTCGGATGCACAGATACGCAGTATTTT.

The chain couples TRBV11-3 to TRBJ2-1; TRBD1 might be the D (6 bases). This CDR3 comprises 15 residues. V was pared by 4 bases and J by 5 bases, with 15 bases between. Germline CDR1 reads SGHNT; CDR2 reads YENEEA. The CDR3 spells CASSSRQDSNNEQFF. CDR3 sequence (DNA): TGTGCCAGCAGCTCCCGACAGGATTCTAACAATGAGCAGTTCTTC.

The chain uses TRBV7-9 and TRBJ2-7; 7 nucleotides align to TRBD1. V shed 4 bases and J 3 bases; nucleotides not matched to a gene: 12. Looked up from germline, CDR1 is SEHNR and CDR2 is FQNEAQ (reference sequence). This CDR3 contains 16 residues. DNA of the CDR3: TGTGCCAGCAGCTCCCGCCTCGATACAGGGGACTACGAGCAGTACTTC. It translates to CASSSRLDTGDYEQYF.

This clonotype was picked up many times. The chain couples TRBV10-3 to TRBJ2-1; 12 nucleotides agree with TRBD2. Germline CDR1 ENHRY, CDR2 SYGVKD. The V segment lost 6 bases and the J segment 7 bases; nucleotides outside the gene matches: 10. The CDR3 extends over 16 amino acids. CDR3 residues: CAIRPGLAGGPNEQFF. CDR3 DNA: TGTGCCATCAGGCCGGGGCTAGCGGGGGGGCCGAATGAGCAGTTCTTC.

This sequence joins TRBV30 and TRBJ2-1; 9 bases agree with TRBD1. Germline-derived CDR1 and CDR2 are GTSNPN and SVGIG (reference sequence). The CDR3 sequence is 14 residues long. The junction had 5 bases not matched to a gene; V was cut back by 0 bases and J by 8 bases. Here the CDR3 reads CAWSVGTGNDEQFF. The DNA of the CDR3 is TGTGCCTGGAGTGTTGGGACAGGGAACGATGAGCAGTTCTTC.